Included here is one T cell receptor (beta chain) sequence, with context. Treatment denoted: oral pan-JAK inhibitor, 5-10 mg twice daily. Alopecia areata patients had lesional scalp punch biopsies and peripheral blood taken from them. This sample is drawn from a study of CD8+ T cells in alopecia areata. About the study: Treated patients received oral tofacitinib, 5 to 10 mg twice daily.

The germline V and J ends were trimmed by 5 bases and 3 bases, with 14 bases remaining between them. The germline gives CDR1 SGHTA, CDR2 FQGNSA. This CDR3 has 15 residues. cDNA reverse transcribed from extracted RNA served as the sequencing template. Generated by immunoSEQ multiplex PCR, the TCRdb table keeps only in-frame clones and is missing some. The sample holds 150,000 to 200,000 clones; 45% to 65% are singletons and the top ten take around 3.2%. Sequences were derived from CD4+ T cells sorted from blood, sampled at week 4, from a patient treated with tofacitinib. This chain joins TRBV7-2 and TRBJ2-1; TRBD2 is a possible D gene (6 bases). This TCR came from a human donor with alopecia areata. The chain's CDR3 is CASSPLAGGYNEQFF. CDR3 coding DNA: TGTGCCAGCAGCCCCCTAGCCGGGGGCTACAATGAGCAGTTCTTC.